This T cell receptor beta chain was identified during a study of T cells in tuberculosis. Overall study findings and caveats: Active tuberculosis cases were adults; controls were adolescents.

Produced via immunoSEQ multiplex PCR; TCRdb's table is partial and in-frame only. This sample has roughly 33,000 clones, with about 89% found just once. In the case of this clone: Its antigen is not known.

The material sequenced was PBMCs. This TCR derives from a donor between 5 and 29 years old with latent tuberculosis or without tuberculosis infection.

This chain's CDR3 is CASSSITQGSLRSWEFF. CDR3 nucleotides: TGTGCCAGCAGCTCAATAACCCAGGGTTCTCTCCGGTCTTGGGAGTTCTTC. This chain uses TRBV11-2 with TRBJ2-1, with a weak D call TRBD1 (5 bases). Germline V CDR1 and CDR2: SGHAT, FQNNGV. CDR3 size: 17 residues. Trimming removed 4 bases from V and 14 bases from J, with 30 bases in between. Supplemented by reference TRBV11-2 and TRBJ2-1, the full variable domain reads EAGVAQSPRYKIIEKRQSVAFWCNPISGHATLYWYQQILGQGPKLLIQFQNNGVVDDSQLPKDRFSAERLKGVDSTLKIQPAKLEDSAVYLCASSSITQGSLRSWEFFGPGTRLTVL.